This entry lists 23 T cell receptor beta chains sequenced from one sample in a study of chemoradiotherapy in HPV16-positive cancers. The protocol was immunoSEQ multiplex PCR, while the TCRdb copy is restricted to in-frame clones and leaves out a portion. The profile shows over 15,000 clones, roughly 73% of them singletons. The specimen was taken from a patient who underwent chemoradiotherapy. All receptors derive from a human donor with HPV-associated anogenital cancer.

This clone was detected once. The rearrangement links TRBV11-2 to TRBJ2-1; D gene ambiguous. CDR3 length equals 13 residues. CDR1 SGHAT and CDR2 FQNNGV come from the germline V gene. V lost 3 bases and J lost 9, with 12 bases in between. CDR3 sequence reads: CASSLRQSTEQFF. CDR3 nucleotides: TGTGCCAGCAGCTTGAGGCAGTCCACTGAGCAGTTCTTC.

This clone was found once. The chain links TRBV4-3 to TRBJ1-2, with TRBD1 identical over 11 bases. There are 14 residues in the CDR3. Germline CDR1 reads LGHNA; CDR2 reads YSLEER. Germline trimming cut 2 bases from V and 11 bases from J; bases unmatched to any gene: 7. The CDR3 region has the DNA TGCGCCAGCAGCCAAATTCTCGGGACAGGGGGTTACACCTTC. As protein: CASSQILGTGGYTF.

The rearrangement joins TRBV2 to TRBJ1-3, with TRBD1 matching 10 bases. The ends lost 7 bases at V and 1 base at J; junction bases unmatched: 4. This CDR3 spans 15 amino acids. The germline gives CDR1 SNHLY, CDR2 FYNNEI. CDR3 protein: CASKWTGGSGNTIYF. The CDR3 coding sequence is TGTGCCAGCAAATGGACAGGGGGTTCTGGAAACACCATATATTTT.

The V and J genes are TRBV4-2 and TRBJ2-3; 9 bases are shared with TRBD1. The CDR3 spans 15 residues. CDR1 and CDR2 from the germline V gene are LGHNA and YNFKEQ. The V gene end was trimmed by 4 bases and the J gene end by 3 bases; junction bases not matched to a gene: 5. CDR3 DNA sequence: TGTGCCAGCAGCCTGGACAGGGGAGGGACAGATACGCAGTATTTT. It yields the protein CASSLDRGGTDTQYF.

The gene calls are TRBV21-1 and TRBJ2-5; TRBD1, the table's D call, lacks a check against the DNA. TRBV21-1 is noted as a pseudogene. The CDR3 length is 13 residues. The CDR3 here is CARNSTGVETQYF. For the CDR3, the DNA is TGTGCCAGAAATTCGACAGGGGTAGAGACCCAGTACTTC.

The chain carries TRBV28 and TRBJ1-2; D is uncertain. This CDR3 has 13 residues. Germline V CDR1 and CDR2: MDHEN, SYDVKM. The ends were cut back, 9 bases at V and 8 bases at J, with 19 bases in the middle. The DNA for the CDR3 is TGTGCCAGTGGAGGTCACCGCCTGGGAGGCTACACCTTC. Its translation: CASGGHRLGGYTF.

V gene TRBV7-9 combines with J gene TRBJ2-5; D perhaps matches TRBD2 (6 bases). Germline V gives CDR1 SEHNR, CDR2 FQNEAQ (reference sequence). Trimming removed 1 base at V and 3 bases at J, with 18 bases between. This CDR3 contains 17 residues. In DNA, the CDR3 is TGTGCCAGCAGCTTAGTCCCCCGGGGGAAGGGTGAAGAGACCCAGTACTTC. Translated: CASSLVPRGKGEETQYF.

The chain carries TRBV6-1 and TRBJ2-5; the match to TRBD1 covers 8 bases. With V trimmed by 5 bases and J by 2 bases, 4 bases remained unmatched. Germline loops: CDR1 MNHNS, CDR2 SASEGT. This CDR3 comprises 14 residues. The CDR3: CASSIQGVQETQYF. The DNA of the CDR3 is TGTGCCAGCAGTATACAGGGGGTACAAGAGACCCAGTACTTC.

This chain links TRBV7-9 with TRBJ1-2, with TRBD1 identical over 7 bases. Trimming took 4 bases from V and 4 from J; bases not matched to a gene: 9. The CDR3 consists of 15 residues. Germline V lookup: CDR1 SEHNR, CDR2 FQNEAQ (reference sequence). The CDR3 nucleotides read TGTGCCAGCAGCTCGTACACCGGGACAGCCTATGGCTACACCTTC. Its protein product is CASSSYTGTAYGYTF.

This chain connects TRBV7-8 to TRBJ1-5; D may be TRBD1 (5 bases). V was shortened by 1 base and J by 7 bases, with 14 bases between the two germline ends. The CDR3 spans 15 residues. Germline values: CDR1 SGHVS, CDR2 FQNEAQ. DNA of the CDR3: TGTGCCAGCAGCTTAGGCGGGCAGGGACCACAGCCCCAGCATTTT. Protein product: CASSLGGQGPQPQHF.

The chain couples TRBV7-9 to TRBJ2-1; the match to TRBD2 covers 10 bases. The CDR3 is 17 amino acids. The ends lost 4 bases at V and 4 bases at J; junction bases unmatched: 10. Germline V lookup: CDR1 SEHNR, CDR2 FQNEAQ (reference sequence). DNA of the CDR3: TGTGCCAGCAGCTCCACTATTAGCGGGGGGCCGTACAATGAGCAGTTCTTC. Protein: CASSSTISGGPYNEQFF.

Here the CDR3 DNA reads TGTGCCAGCAGAGCCCGAAGCGGGGGGGTCGGGGGTGAGCAGTTCTTC. The encoded protein is CASRARSGGVGGEQFF. This chain uses TRBV6-4 with TRBJ2-1, with 10 positions matching TRBD2. Germline V gene lookup returns CDR1 MRHNA and CDR2 SNTAGT. V shed 6 bases and J 9 bases; nucleotides not matched to a gene: 14. This CDR3 spans 16 amino acids.

The V and J genes are TRBV5-4 and TRBJ1-1; TRBD1 agrees at 9 bases. V was clipped by 4 bases and J by 4 bases; unmatched bases: 8. There are 15 residues in the CDR3. The germline gives CDR1 SGHNT, CDR2 YYREEE (reference sequence). The CDR3 DNA is TGTGCCAGCAGCGGAACGGGACAGGGCGTCACTGAAGCTTTCTTT. As protein: CASSGTGQGVTEAFF.

The rearrangement uses TRBV4-3 and TRBJ2-3; the D gene could be TRBD1 or TRBD2 (6 bases each). Germline V gene lookup returns CDR1 LGHNA and CDR2 YSLEER. Trimming removed 3 bases at V and 2 bases at J, with 9 bases between. The CDR3 sequence is 14 residues long. This CDR3 is CASSQGGSTDTQYF. Written as DNA, the CDR3 is TGCGCCAGCAGCCAGGGGGGCTCCACAGATACGCAGTATTTT.

The rearrangement joins TRBV7-8 to TRBJ2-5; 11 bases map to TRBD2. The CDR3 is 15 amino acids. Germline lookup yields CDR1 SGHVS and CDR2 FQNEAQ. After removal of 5 bases from V and 1 base from J, the junction contained 3 bases not matched to a gene. Here the CDR3 reads CASSLSGGVQETQYF. The CDR3 DNA reads as TGTGCCAGCAGCCTTAGCGGGGGGGTCCAAGAGACCCAGTACTTC.

CDR3 sequence (DNA): TGTGCCAGTAGTATGGGACAGGTACACTTGGATGAGCAGTTCTTC. This codes for CASSMGQVHLDEQFF. The V call is TRBV19, the J call TRBJ2-1; 8 bases align to TRBD1. The CDR3 is 15 amino acids. Unmatched junction bases numbered 9, after V lost 3 bases and J lost 8 bases. Germline loops: CDR1 LNHDA, CDR2 SQIVND (reference sequence).

The chain has TRBV2 and TRBJ1-2; the D is unclear. Looked up from germline, CDR1 is SNHLY and CDR2 is FYNNEI. Trimming removed 6 bases at V and 4 bases at J, with 21 bases between. This CDR3 contains 16 residues. CDR3 bases: TGTGCCAGCAGCTATCCAGGCGAGGGTGGTGCCTATGGCTACACCTTC. Translated, it gives CASSYPGEGGAYGYTF.

This clone has only a few counts. The V and J genes are TRBV7-9 and TRBJ1-2; D gene uncertain. Trimming shortened V by 0 bases and J by 7 bases, and 15 bases separated the two germline ends. Germline V CDR1 and CDR2: SEHNR, FQNEAQ (reference sequence). The CDR3 is 15 residues long. Here the CDR3 reads CASSLARAGLSGYTF. Written as DNA, the CDR3 is TGTGCCAGCAGCTTAGCGCGAGCGGGCTTAAGTGGCTACACCTTC.

The chain combines TRBV2 with TRBJ1-5; D call uncertain. CDR1 and CDR2 (germline): SNHLY, FYNNEI. Trimming took off 7 bases at V and 0 bases at J, with 7 bases between the two ends. This CDR3 has 13 residues. The CDR3 protein is CASKKDSNQPQHF. CDR3 nucleotides: TGTGCCAGCAAAAAGGATAGCAATCAGCCCCAGCATTTT.

The chain combines TRBV28 with TRBJ1-1; the D is unclear. Germline CDR1 and CDR2: MDHEN and SYDVKM. This CDR3 contains 13 residues. Between the trimmed V and J ends, which lost 1 base and 11 bases, there was a span of 14 bases. As DNA, the CDR3 is TGTGCCAGCAGTTTATTGGCGGAGGTCTACGCTTTCTTT. Translating gives CASSLLAEVYAFF.

The V gene is TRBV6-1, the J gene TRBJ2-7, with 12 nucleotides matching TRBD1. Germline assignment: CDR1 MNHNS and CDR2 SASEGT. The CDR3 is 16 amino acids. V lost 4 bases and J lost 4; bases outside the gene matches: 8. The CDR3 sequence is CASSAGGTGGLYEQYF. Here the CDR3 DNA reads TGTGCCAGCAGTGCTGGAGGGACAGGGGGCTTGTACGAGCAGTACTTC.

Comment on this clone: This CDR3 is missing its conserved last phenylalanine or tryptophan, likely due to a read error. The DNA is left out, because the CDR3 cannot be placed on it with certainty; the CDR3 is given as TCRdb lists it. This rearrangement joins TRBV25-1 to TRBJ1-1. Germline assignment: CDR1 MGHDK and CDR2 SYGVNS. The CDR3 adds up to 9 amino acids, both ends counted. The CDR3: CASSELEGV.

The chain employs TRBV19 and TRBJ1-1; D is uncertain. Germline V gene lookup returns CDR1 LNHDA and CDR2 SQIVND (reference sequence). Deletions cut 1 base from V and 6 bases from J, with 12 bases between. The CDR3 contains 14 residues. CDR3 coding DNA: TGTGCCAGTAGTATAGTTTTTGCCAGCGCTGAAGCTTTCTTT. Its translation is CASSIVFASAEAFF.